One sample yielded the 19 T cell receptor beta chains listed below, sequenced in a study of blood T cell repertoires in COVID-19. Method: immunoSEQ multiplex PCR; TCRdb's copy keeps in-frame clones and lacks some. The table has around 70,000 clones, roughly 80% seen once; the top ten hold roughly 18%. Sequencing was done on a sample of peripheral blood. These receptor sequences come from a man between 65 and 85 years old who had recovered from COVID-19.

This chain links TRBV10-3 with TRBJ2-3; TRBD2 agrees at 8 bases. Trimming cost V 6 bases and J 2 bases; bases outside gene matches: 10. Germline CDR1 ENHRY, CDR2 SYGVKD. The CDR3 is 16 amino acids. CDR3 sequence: CAIRGETGGPTDTQYF. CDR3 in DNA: TGTGCCATCAGGGGAGAGACGGGGGGGCCCACAGATACGCAGTATTTT.

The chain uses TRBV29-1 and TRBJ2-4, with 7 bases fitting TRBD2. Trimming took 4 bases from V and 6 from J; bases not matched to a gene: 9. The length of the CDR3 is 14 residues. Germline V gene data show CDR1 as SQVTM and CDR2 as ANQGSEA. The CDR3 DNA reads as TGCAGCGTTGGGGGCCCCACGGGGGGAAACATTCAGTACTTC. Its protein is CSVGGPTGGNIQYF.

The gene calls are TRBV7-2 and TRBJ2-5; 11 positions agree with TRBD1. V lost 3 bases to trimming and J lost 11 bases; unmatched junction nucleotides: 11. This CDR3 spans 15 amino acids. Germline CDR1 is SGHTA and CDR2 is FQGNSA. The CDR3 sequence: CASSLEGTGGKAQYF. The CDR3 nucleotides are TGTGCCAGCAGCTTGGAAGGGACAGGGGGGAAGGCACAGTACTTC.

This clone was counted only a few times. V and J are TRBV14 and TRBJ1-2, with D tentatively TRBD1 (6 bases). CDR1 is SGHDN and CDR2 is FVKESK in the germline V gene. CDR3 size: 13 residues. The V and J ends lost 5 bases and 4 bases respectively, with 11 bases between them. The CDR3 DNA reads TGTGCCAGCAGCTCGGACAGCCTCTATGGCTACACCTTC. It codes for CASSSDSLYGYTF.

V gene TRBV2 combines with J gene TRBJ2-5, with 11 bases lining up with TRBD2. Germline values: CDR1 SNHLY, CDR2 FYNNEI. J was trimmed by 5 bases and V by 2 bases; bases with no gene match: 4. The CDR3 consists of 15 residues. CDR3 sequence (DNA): TGTGCCAGCAGTGAAACTAGCGGGAGTTTCGAGACCCAGTACTTC. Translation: CASSETSGSFETQYF.

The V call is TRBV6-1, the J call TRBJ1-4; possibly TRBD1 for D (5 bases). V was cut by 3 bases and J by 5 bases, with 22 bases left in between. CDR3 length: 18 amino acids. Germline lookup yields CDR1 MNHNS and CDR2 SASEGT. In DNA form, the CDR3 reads TGTGCCAGCAGTGAGAACACCCCCCTCGGGGGATCAAATGAAAAACTGTTTTTT. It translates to CASSENTPLGGSNEKLFF.

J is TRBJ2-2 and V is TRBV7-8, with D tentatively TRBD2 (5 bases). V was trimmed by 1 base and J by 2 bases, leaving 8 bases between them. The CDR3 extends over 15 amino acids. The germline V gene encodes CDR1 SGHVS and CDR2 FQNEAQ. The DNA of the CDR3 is TGTGCCAGCAGCTTAGATTCTAGCAACACCGGGGAGCTGTTTTTT. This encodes CASSLDSSNTGELFF. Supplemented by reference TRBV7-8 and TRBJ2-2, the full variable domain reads GAGVSQSPRYKVAKRGQDVALRCDPISGHVSLFWYQQALGQGPEFLTYFQNEAQLDKSGLPSDRFFAERPEGSVSTLKIQRTQQEDSAVYLCASSLDSSNTGELFFGEGSRLTVL.

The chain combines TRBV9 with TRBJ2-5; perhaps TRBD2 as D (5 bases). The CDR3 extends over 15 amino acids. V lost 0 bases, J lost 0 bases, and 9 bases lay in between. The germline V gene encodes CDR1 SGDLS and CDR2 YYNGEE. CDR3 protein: CASSVGGPYQETQYF. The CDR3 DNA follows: TGTGCCAGCAGCGTAGGAGGGCCGTACCAAGAGACCCAGTACTTC.

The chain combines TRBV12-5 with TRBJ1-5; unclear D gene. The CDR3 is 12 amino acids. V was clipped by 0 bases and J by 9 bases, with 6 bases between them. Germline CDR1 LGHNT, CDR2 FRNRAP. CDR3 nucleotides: TGTGCTAGTGGTTTGGTACACGCGCCCCAGCATTTT. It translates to CASGLVHAPQHF.

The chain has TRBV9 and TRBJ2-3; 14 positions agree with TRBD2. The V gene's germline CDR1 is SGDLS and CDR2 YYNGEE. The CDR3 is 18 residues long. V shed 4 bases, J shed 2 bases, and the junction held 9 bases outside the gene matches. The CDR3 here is CASSLAPGLAGDTDTQYF. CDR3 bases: TGTGCCAGCAGCTTAGCGCCGGGACTAGCGGGGGACACAGATACGCAGTATTTT.

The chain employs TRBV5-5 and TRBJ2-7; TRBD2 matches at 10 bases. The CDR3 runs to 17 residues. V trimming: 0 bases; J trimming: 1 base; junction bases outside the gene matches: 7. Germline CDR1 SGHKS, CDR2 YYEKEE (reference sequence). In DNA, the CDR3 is TGTGCCAGCAGCTTGGGGTCCCTAGCGGGGGTTTCCTACGAGCAGTACTTC. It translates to CASSLGSLAGVSYEQYF.

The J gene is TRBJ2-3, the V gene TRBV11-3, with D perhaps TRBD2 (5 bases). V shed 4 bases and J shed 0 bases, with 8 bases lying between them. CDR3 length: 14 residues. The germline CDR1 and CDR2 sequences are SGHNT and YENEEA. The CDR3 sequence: CASSSGRSTDTQYF. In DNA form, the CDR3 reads TGTGCCAGCAGCTCGGGAAGGAGCACAGATACGCAGTATTTT.

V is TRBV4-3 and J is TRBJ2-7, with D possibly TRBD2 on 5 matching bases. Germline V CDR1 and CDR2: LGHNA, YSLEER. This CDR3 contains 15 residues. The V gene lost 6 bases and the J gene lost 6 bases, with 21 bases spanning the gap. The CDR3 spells CASSKIATTYPEQYF. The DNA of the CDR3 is TGCGCCAGCAGTAAAATAGCGACAACCTACCCCGAGCAGTACTTC.

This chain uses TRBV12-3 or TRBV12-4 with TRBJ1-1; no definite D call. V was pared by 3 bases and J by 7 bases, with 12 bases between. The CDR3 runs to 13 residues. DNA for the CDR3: TGTGCCAGCAGTTTGCTCCGGGCGGGTGAAGCTTTCTTT. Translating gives CASSLLRAGEAFF.

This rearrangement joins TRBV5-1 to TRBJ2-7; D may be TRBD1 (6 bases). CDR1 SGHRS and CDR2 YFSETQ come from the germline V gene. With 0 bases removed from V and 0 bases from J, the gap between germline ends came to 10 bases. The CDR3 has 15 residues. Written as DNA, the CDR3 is TGCGCCAGCAGCTTGGGGGGGCCCGCCTCCTACGAGCAGTACTTC. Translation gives CASSLGGPASYEQYF. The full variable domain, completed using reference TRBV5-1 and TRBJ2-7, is KAGVTQTPRYLIKTRGQQVTLSCSPISGHRSVSWYQQTPGQGLQFLFEYFSETQRNKGNFPGRFSGRQFSNSRSEMNVSTLELGDSALYLCASSLGGPASYEQYFGPGTRLTVT.

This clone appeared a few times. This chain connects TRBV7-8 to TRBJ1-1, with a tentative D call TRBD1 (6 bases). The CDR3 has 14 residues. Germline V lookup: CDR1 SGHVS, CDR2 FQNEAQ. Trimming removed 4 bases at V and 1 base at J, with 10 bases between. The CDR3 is CASSWTASNTEAFF. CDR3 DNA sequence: TGTGCCAGCAGCTGGACAGCCTCGAACACTGAAGCTTTCTTT.

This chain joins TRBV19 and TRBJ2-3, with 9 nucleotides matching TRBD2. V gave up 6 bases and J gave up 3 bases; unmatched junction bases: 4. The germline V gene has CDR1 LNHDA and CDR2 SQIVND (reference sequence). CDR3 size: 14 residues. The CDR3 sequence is CASRTSGMTDTQYF. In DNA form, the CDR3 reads TGTGCCAGTAGGACTAGCGGAATGACAGATACGCAGTATTTT. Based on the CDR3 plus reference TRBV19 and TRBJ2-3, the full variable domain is DGGITQSPKYLFRKEGQNVTLSCEQNLNHDAMYWYRQDPGQGLRLIYYSQIVNDFQKGDIAEGYSVSREKKESFPLTVTSAQKNPTAFYLCASRTSGMTDTQYFGPGTRLTVL.

The CDR3 here is CAWGWGQVNTGELFF. CDR3 DNA sequence: TGTGCCTGGGGCTGGGGGCAGGTGAACACCGGGGAGCTGTTTTTT. This rearrangement joins TRBV30 to TRBJ2-2, with D perhaps matching TRBD1 (6 bases). The CDR3 contains 15 residues. Germline V gene lookup returns CDR1 GTSNPN and CDR2 SVGIG (reference sequence). V was pared by 5 bases and J by 1 base, with 14 bases between. The variable domain in full, completed from reference TRBV30 and TRBJ2-2, reads SQTIHQWPATLVQPVGSPLSLECTVEGTSNPNLYWYRQAAGRGLQLLFYSVGIGQISSEVPQNLSASRPQDRQFILSSKKLLLSDSGFYLCAWGWGQVNTGELFFGEGSRLTVL.

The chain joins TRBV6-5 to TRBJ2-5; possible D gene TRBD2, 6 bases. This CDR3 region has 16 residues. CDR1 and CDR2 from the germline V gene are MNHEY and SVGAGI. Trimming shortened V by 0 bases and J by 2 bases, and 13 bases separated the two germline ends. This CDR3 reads CASSYSKSEGQETQYF. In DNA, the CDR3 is TGTGCCAGCAGTTACTCGAAGTCGGAGGGACAAGAGACCCAGTACTTC.